This is a list of T cell receptor beta chains from one sample in a study of vaccination and CD4 T cells after COVID-19. TCRdb independently ran MiXCR on the PCR reads; one entry per CDR3 protein. Of 15,000 to 20,000 distinct CDR3 sequences in the sample, 44% were seen once. No cognate antigen is known for these TCRs. Sequencing was performed on CD4+ T cells from blood, cultured in vitro. The receptors were gathered from a human donor who had recovered from COVID-19. Both conserved end residues are part of each CDR3. Each record gives: clone size, J gene, D gene, V gene, CDR3 protein, CDR3 DNA. The D gene is left open where the match is weak. For some rows the clone size is stated as once, few or many, or as a class when expanded; others skip it.

-,TRBJ2-1,-,TRBV11-3,CASSLGLRLGNNEQFF,TGTGCCAGCAGCTTAGGTCTCCGCTTGGGGAACAATGAGCAGTTCTTC
-,TRBJ2-3,TRBD2,TRBV5-6,CASSTFGLADLRVTQYF,TGTGCCAGCAGCACTTTCGGACTAGCGGACCTGAGGGTTACGCAGTATTTT
-,TRBJ2-7,TRBD2,TRBV4-1,CASSPIPVIAGAYEQYF,TGCGCCAGCAGCCCGATCCCTGTGATAGCGGGAGCCTACGAGCAGTACTTC
-,TRBJ2-3,-,TRBV7-9,CASSLMTDTQYF,TGTGCCAGCAGCTTAATGACAGATACGCAGTATTTT
-,TRBJ2-3,TRBD2,TRBV28,CASRETSGRAHGTDTQYF,TGTGCCAGCAGAGAAACTAGCGGGAGGGCCCACGGCACAGATACGCAGTATTTT
-,TRBJ1-2,-,TRBV4-3,CASSQSGVYGYTF,TGCGCCAGCAGCCAATCGGGGGTCTATGGCTACACCTTC
-,TRBJ1-1,-,TRBV7-9,CASSLIQGIRNTEAFF,TGTGCCAGCAGCTTAATCCAGGGTATAAGGAACACTGAAGCTTTCTTT
-,TRBJ1-2,TRBD1,TRBV19,CASSTTGGSGYTF,TGTGCCAGTAGTACCACAGGGGGCAGTGGCTACACCTTC
few,TRBJ1-2,-,TRBV5-4,CASSLDILSYGYTF,TGTGCCAGCAGCTTGGATATCCTCTCCTATGGCTACACCTTC
few,TRBJ2-5,-,TRBV25-1,CASSEYGGIWTQYF,TGTGCCAGCAGTGAATATGGCGGGATATGGACCCAGTACTTC
once,TRBJ2-5,TRBD2,TRBV7-9,CASSDPSGRIQETQYF,TGCGCCAGCAGCGACCCTAGCGGGAGAATACAAGAGACCCAGTACTTC
-,TRBJ2-7,-,TRBV20-1,CSASYGGSYEQYF,TGCAGTGCTAGTTATGGGGGATCCTACGAGCAGTACTTC
few,TRBJ2-3,-,TRBV19,CASSPAATDTQYF,TGTGCCAGTAGTCCGGCAGCTACAGATACGCAGTATTTT
few,TRBJ2-3,-,TRBV6-5,CASSLGGRTDTQYF,TGTGCCAGCAGTTTAGGCGGGCGGACAGATACGCAGTATTTT
-,TRBJ2-7,-,TRBV4-1,CASSQETPHGQLSYEQYF,TGCGCCAGCAGCCAAGAAACCCCGCACGGCCAGCTCTCCTACGAGCAGTACTTC
few,TRBJ1-1,-,TRBV19,CASSIDIQREAFF,TGTGCCAGTAGTATAGACATTCAGCGGGAAGCTTTCTTT
few,TRBJ2-5,TRBD1,TRBV5-6,CASRQTPGQQETQYF,TGTGCCAGCAGGCAAACCCCGGGACAGCAAGAGACCCAGTACTTC
-,TRBJ1-6,TRBD1,TRBV18,CASSPPSTGVGGSPLHF,TGTGCCAGCTCACCACCAAGTACAGGGGTCGGAGGTTCACCCCTCCACTTT
once,TRBJ2-4,-,TRBV28,CASSLLAEKAKNIQYF,TGTGCCAGCAGTTTATTAGCGGAAAAAGCCAAAAACATTCAGTACTTC
-,TRBJ2-1,TRBD2,TRBV24-1,CATSDPGTSGTYNEQFF,TGTGCCACCAGTGACCCCGGGACTAGCGGGACTTACAATGAGCAGTTCTTC
few,TRBJ1-2,-,TRBV28,CATSRSDIAPGYTF,TGTGCCACATCTCGGAGCGATATCGCGCCTGGCTACACCTTC
few,TRBJ2-2,-,TRBV20-1,CSASNANTGELFF,TGCAGTGCTTCCAACGCGAACACCGGGGAGCTGTTTTTT
-,TRBJ2-5,-,TRBV7-6,CASSPQLTPGETQYF,TGTGCCAGCAGCCCCCAGTTGACACCGGGGGAGACCCAGTACTTC
-,TRBJ2-3,-,TRBV20-1,CSARDYSATPQYF,TGCAGTGCTAGAGATTATTCGGCTACGCCGCAGTATTTT
medium-sized,TRBJ1-1,-,TRBV19,CASSIVWRNTEAFF,TGTGCCAGTAGTATAGTTTGGCGGAACACTGAAGCTTTCTTT
-,TRBJ2-7,TRBD2,TRBV19,CASSIGLATSYEQYF,TGTGCCAGTAGTATAGGACTAGCGACCTCCTACGAGCAGTACTTC
-,TRBJ2-3,-,TRBV2,CASSQERGTITDTQYF,TGTGCCAGCAGCCAAGAACGGGGTACAATCACAGATACGCAGTATTTT
-,TRBJ1-4,-,TRBV7-9,CASSRDTEKLFF,TGTGCCAGCAGCCGAGACACGGAAAAACTGTTTTTT
-,TRBJ2-1,-,TRBV20-1,CSALFNEQFF,TGCAGTGCTCTGTTCAATGAGCAGTTCTTC
once,TRBJ2-3,-,TRBV6-2/TRBV6-3,CASSTKRSIVNKTSTDTQYF,TGTGCCAGCAGTACCAAGAGGAGTATAGTCAATAAGACTAGCACAGATACGCAGTATTTT
few,TRBJ2-3,TRBD2,TRBV2,CASKSTSGSPDTQYF,TGTGCCAGCAAGTCTACTAGCGGGAGCCCAGATACGCAGTATTTT
-,TRBJ1-1,-,TRBV30,CAWTGDTEAFF,TGTGCCTGGACAGGCGACACTGAAGCTTTCTTT
-,TRBJ2-2,TRBD1,TRBV29-1,CSGTGTENTGELFF,TGCAGCGGTACCGGGACAGAGAACACCGGGGAGCTGTTTTTT
-,TRBJ2-1,TRBD1,TRBV11-3,CASSFPEGDRDDNEQFF,TGTGCCAGCAGCTTCCCTGAGGGGGACAGGGACGACAATGAGCAGTTCTTC
-,TRBJ2-3,TRBD1,TRBV9,CASSAGTDFTDTQYF,TGTGCCAGCAGCGCCGGGACAGATTTCACAGATACGCAGTATTTT
-,TRBJ2-7,-,TRBV6-1,CASKQDGRDLKYF,TGTGCCAGCAAGCAGGACGGTCGAGACTTGAAGTACTTC
-,TRBJ2-2,TRBD1,TRBV20-1,CSARGTGELTGELFF,TGCAGTGCTAGGGGGACAGGGGAACTCACCGGGGAGCTGTTTTTT
-,TRBJ1-2,-,TRBV28,CASSLGRGGYGYTF,TGTGCCAGCAGTCTCGGTAGGGGCGGGTATGGCTACACCTTC
-,TRBJ1-2,-,TRBV6-1,CASSESTVGYGYTF,TGTGCCAGCAGTGAAAGTACCGTGGGCTATGGCTACACCTTC
-,TRBJ2-3,-,TRBV7-6,CASSLGQPGDTQYF,TGTGCCAGCAGCTTAGGACAACCCGGGGATACGCAGTATTTT
-,TRBJ2-3,-,TRBV6-5,CASSYGLQFDTQYF,TGTGCCAGCAGTTACGGACTACAGTTCGATACGCAGTATTTT
-,TRBJ2-1,TRBD2,TRBV6-4,CASSERSGAGYEQFF,TGTGCCAGCAGTGAACGAAGCGGGGCGGGCTATGAGCAGTTCTTC
-,TRBJ1-1,-,TRBV7-2,CASSFRMNTEAFF,TGTGCCAGCAGCTTCAGGATGAACACTGAAGCTTTCTTT
few,TRBJ2-6,TRBD1,TRBV20-1,CSATMTGTGANVLTF,TGCAGTGCTACCATGACAGGGACTGGGGCCAACGTCCTGACTTTC
-,TRBJ2-5,-,TRBV7-8,CASSFPQRETQYF,TGTGCCAGCAGCTTTCCCCAACGGGAGACCCAGTACTTC
-,TRBJ2-5,TRBD1,TRBV5-4,CASGLTGVETQYF,TGTGCCAGCGGGTTGACAGGGGTAGAGACCCAGTACTTC
few,TRBJ1-1,-,TRBV6-5,CASSYSGGIYDTEAFF,TGTGCCAGCAGTTACTCCGGGGGTATCTATGACACTGAAGCTTTCTTT
-,TRBJ2-1,-,TRBV20-1,CSATTPTSNEQFF,TGCAGTGCCACCACCCCCACTAGCAATGAGCAGTTCTTC
-,TRBJ1-1,-,TRBV20-1,CSARSTLRANTEAFF,TGCAGTGCTAGATCCACTTTGAGGGCGAACACTGAAGCTTTCTTT
few,TRBJ2-1,-,TRBV5-8,CASWRGPYLSYNEQFF,TGTGCCAGCTGGCGCGGACCCTACCTCTCCTACAATGAGCAGTTCTTC
few,TRBJ1-2,-,TRBV12-3/TRBV12-4,CASSDRGLYGYTF,TGTGCCAGCAGTGACCGGGGCCTCTATGGCTACACCTTC
-,TRBJ2-1,TRBD2,TRBV7-6,CASSLRTSGYNEQFF,TGTGCCAGCAGCTTGCGGACTAGCGGATACAATGAGCAGTTCTTC